A single sample gave rise to the 26 T cell receptor beta chains below, sequenced in a study of T cells after yellow fever vaccination. A single record per CDR3 protein comes from TCRdb applying MiXCR to the 5' RACE reads. The data contain about 340,000 distinct CDR3 sequences, under 15% of them singletons. This specimen was CD4+ T cells sorted from PBMCs, taken 15 days after the yellow fever booster vaccination. These receptor sequences come from a man aged 18-30 years who received the YFV17D yellow fever vaccine.

This clonotype was seen a handful of times. The chain uses TRBV5-1 and TRBJ2-3; TRBD2 aligns across 7 bases. V lost 1 base to trimming and J lost 3 bases; unmatched junction nucleotides: 5. Germline V gene sequence: CDR1 SGHRS, CDR2 YFSETQ. This CDR3 has 15 residues. The CDR3 region has the DNA TGCGCCAGCAGCTTGAATCGGGGAGGGACAGATACGCAGTATTTT. It codes for CASSLNRGGTDTQYF.

There are a few counts of this clonotype. J is TRBJ2-3 and V is TRBV7-3; 9 positions agree with TRBD2. Germline CDR1 and CDR2: SGHTA and FQGTGA. The CDR3 has 15 amino acids. V lost 1 base and J lost 7; bases outside the gene matches: 6. CDR3: CASSLNAGGPYTQYF. The CDR3 bases are TGTGCCAGCAGCTTAAACGCGGGGGGGCCGTATACGCAGTATTTT. The full variable domain, in which reference TRBV7-3 and TRBJ2-3 provide the parts outside the CDR3, is GAGVSQTPSNKVTEKGKYVELRCDPISGHTALYWYRQSLGQGPEFLIYFQGTGAADDSGLPNDRFFAVRPEGSVSTLKIQRTERGDSAVYLCASSLNAGGPYTQYFGPGTRLTVL.

This clonotype was picked up a small number of times. This sequence joins TRBV20-1 and TRBJ1-5; 11 bases fit TRBD1. Germline lookup yields CDR1 DFQATT and CDR2 SNEGSKA (reference sequence). The CDR3 contains 15 residues. Trimming removed 0 bases from V and 6 bases from J; junction bases left unmatched: 4. CDR3 residues: CSAREGGTGGQPQHF. The DNA of the CDR3 is TGCAGTGCTAGAGAGGGCGGGACAGGGGGTCAGCCCCAGCATTTT.

This clonotype has only a few counts. The rearrangement uses TRBV20-1 and TRBJ2-4; D is uncertain. Trimming removed 2 bases from V and 5 bases from J, with 7 bases in between. The CDR3 extends over 12 amino acids. The V gene's germline CDR1 is DFQATT and CDR2 SNEGSKA (reference sequence). The CDR3 is CSARFRENIQYF. For the CDR3, the DNA is TGCAGTGCTAGATTCCGCGAAAACATTCAGTACTTC.

This clonotype was recorded many times. J is TRBJ2-1 and V is TRBV7-9, with TRBD2 as a possible D gene (6 bases). V lost 5 bases, J lost 5 bases, and 16 bases lay in between. CDR3 length: 15 amino acids. Germline assignment: CDR1 SEHNR and CDR2 FQNEAQ (reference sequence). Written as DNA, the CDR3 is TGTGCCAGCAGCCCCCCGGGAGCGGAGGACAATGAGCAGTTCTTC. As protein: CASSPPGAEDNEQFF. Full variable domain (rest looked up from reference TRBV7-9 and TRBJ2-1): DTGVSQNPRHKITKRGQNVTFRCDPISEHNRLYWYRQTLGQGPEFLTYFQNEAQLEKSRLLSDRFSAERPKGSFSTLEIQRTEQGDSAMYLCASSPPGAEDNEQFFGPGTRLTVL.

The chain has TRBV19 and TRBJ1-2; 7 bases match TRBD1. Germline trimming cut 5 bases from V and 7 bases from J; bases unmatched to any gene: 10. Germline V gene lookup returns CDR1 LNHDA and CDR2 SQIVND (reference sequence). This CDR3 comprises 14 residues. CDR3 coding DNA: TGTGCCAGTAGTGGCCAGGACAGGAGGGGTGGCTACACCTTC. Protein sequence: CASSGQDRRGGYTF.

The chain recombines TRBV11-2 with TRBJ1-1; 8 bases map to TRBD1. This CDR3 region has 13 residues. Per germline, CDR1 SGHAT and CDR2 FQNNGV. J lost 4 bases, V lost 5 bases, and 3 bases had no gene match. The CDR3 protein is CASSLQGVTEAFF. The CDR3 nucleotides are TGTGCCAGCAGCCTACAGGGGGTCACTGAAGCTTTCTTT.

The gene calls are TRBV7-2 and TRBJ2-2; D may be TRBD2 (6 bases). This CDR3 is 16 amino acids long. Trimming cost V 5 bases and J 4 bases, with 17 bases left between them. Germline V gene data show CDR1 as SGHTA and CDR2 as FQGNSA. The CDR3 loop is CASSPGTASPTGELFF. DNA for the CDR3: TGTGCCAGCAGCCCCGGGACTGCCTCCCCCACCGGGGAGCTGTTTTTT.

This clonotype was seen more than once but under ten times. The chain uses TRBV3-1 and TRBJ2-7, with a tentative D call TRBD2 (6 bases). V lost 4 bases and J lost 6, with 19 bases in between. This CDR3 is 15 amino acids long. Germline CDR1 and CDR2: LGHDT and YNNKEL (reference sequence). CDR3 sequence: CASSRLLDSGGEQYF. CDR3 sequence (DNA): TGTGCCAGCAGCCGGCTCCTAGATAGCGGCGGCGAGCAGTACTTC.

The table lists this clonotype with a few counts. The chain joins TRBV29-1 to TRBJ2-5, with 7 bases that match TRBD1. This CDR3 contains 15 residues. With V trimmed by 7 bases and J by 1 base, 12 bases remained unmatched. Germline lookup yields CDR1 SQVTM and CDR2 ANQGSEA. The CDR3 here is CSARRTAGGQETQYF. In nucleotides, the CDR3 is TGCAGCGCCCGCCGCACCGCAGGGGGCCAAGAGACCCAGTACTTC.

V usage is TRBV6-6 and J usage is TRBJ2-5; 8 bases are shared with TRBD2. Germline values: CDR1 MNHNY, CDR2 SVGAGI (reference sequence). Trimming at V came to 3 bases and at J to 2 bases, leaving 5 bases not matched to a gene. The length of the CDR3 is 15 residues. CDR3 region: CASSYRRGDQETQYF. CDR3 DNA sequence: TGTGCCAGCAGTTATCGGCGGGGGGATCAAGAGACCCAGTACTTC.

The chain is built from TRBV30 and TRBJ2-7; TRBD2 matches at 8 bases. The CDR3 loop spans 16 amino acids. J was trimmed by 3 bases and V by 0 bases; bases with no gene match: 10. Germline lookup yields CDR1 GTSNPN and CDR2 SVGIG (reference sequence). CDR3 sequence reads: CAWSVLLAGLGYEQYF. The DNA for the CDR3 is TGTGCCTGGAGTGTACTCCTAGCGGGCCTAGGCTACGAGCAGTACTTC.

This chain links TRBV5-1 with TRBJ2-7, with a possible D match to TRBD1 (5 bases). There are 15 residues in the CDR3. The ends were cut back, 0 bases at V and 2 bases at J, with 12 bases in the middle. Germline V gene data show CDR1 as SGHRS and CDR2 as YFSETQ. CDR3 nucleotides: TGCGCCAGCAGCTTGGCGCCGACAGCTACCTACGAGCAGTACGTC. Amino acid sequence: CASSLAPTATYEQYV.

The DNA for the CDR3 is TGTGCCAGCAGCCCGACGGACAATAATTCACCCCTCCACTTT. It encodes CASSPTDNNSPLHF. This chain connects TRBV11-1 to TRBJ1-6, with D possibly matching TRBD1 (5 bases). V lost 5 bases to trimming and J lost 5 bases, with 10 bases between them. Germline CDR1 is SGHAT and CDR2 is FQDESV (reference sequence). This CDR3 has 14 amino acids.

This clonotype was observed a handful of times. This chain uses TRBV10-1 with TRBJ2-1; D is unresolved. Trimming pared 4 bases from V and 10 bases from J, leaving 14 bases between. Germline V gives CDR1 WNHNN, CDR2 SYGVQD (reference sequence). The CDR3 is made up of 13 amino acids. CDR3 region: CASSASQLGEQFF. DNA of the CDR3: TGCGCCAGCAGTGCCTCTCAATTAGGGGAGCAGTTCTTC.

In this sample, this clonotype turned up many times. V and J are TRBV5-6 and TRBJ1-2; 8 bases match TRBD1. With V trimmed by 5 bases and J by 7 bases, 4 bases remained unmatched. The germline gives CDR1 SGHDT, CDR2 YYEEEE. This CDR3 spans 12 amino acids. CDR3: CASRFGTGGYTF. Written as DNA, the CDR3 is TGTGCCAGCAGATTCGGGACAGGTGGCTACACCTTC.

This clonotype was seen a handful of times. The chain employs TRBV12-3 or TRBV12-4 and TRBJ2-2; D tentatively reads TRBD1 or TRBD2 (5 bases each). The CDR3 extends over 15 amino acids. V dropped 6 bases and J dropped 2 bases, with 13 bases sitting between them. The DNA of the CDR3 is TGTGCCAGCAGCCTCGGGACCTCTAACACCGGGGAGCTGTTTTTT. Translating it yields CASSLGTSNTGELFF.

This clonotype has more than one count but fewer than ten. This sequence joins TRBV12-5 and TRBJ2-5, with D maybe TRBD1 (5 bases). The V gene's germline CDR1 is LGHNT and CDR2 FRNRAP. The CDR3 sequence is 15 residues long. With 1 base removed from V and 4 bases from J, the gap between germline ends came to 13 bases. As DNA, the CDR3 is TGTGCTAGTGGTTTGGCCCCGGTTAGGGGAGAGACCCAGTACTTC. It specifies CASGLAPVRGETQYF.

This clonotype was picked up a small number of times. J is TRBJ2-1 and V is TRBV18; 9 bases fit TRBD1. The CDR3 sequence is 17 residues long. With V trimmed by 6 bases and J by 5 bases, 14 bases remained unmatched. From germline, CDR1 is KGHSH and CDR2 LQKENI. CDR3 nucleotides: TGTGCCAGCTCCCCGAAACCGGGACAGGGTAGGCACAATGAGCAGTTCTTC. This sequence encodes CASSPKPGQGRHNEQFF.

This chain joins TRBV19 and TRBJ2-1, with D possibly matching TRBD1 (5 bases). This CDR3 region has 13 residues. The V end was cut by 3 bases, the J end by 10 bases, with 13 bases between. The germline V gene encodes CDR1 LNHDA and CDR2 SQIVND (reference sequence). The CDR3 here is CASSMGQGGEQFF. CDR3 DNA sequence: TGTGCCAGTAGTATGGGCCAGGGTGGCGAGCAGTTCTTC.

The table lists this clonotype with many counts. The chain employs TRBV23-1 and TRBJ2-1; TRBD2 matches 8 bases. Being an ORF, TRBV23-1 has a function that is uncertain. V shed 2 bases, J shed 1 base, and the junction held 7 bases outside the gene matches. The CDR3 loop spans 17 amino acids. CDR3 in DNA: TGCGCCAGCAGTCAACCGCTGGCGGGGGGTTCCTACAATGAGCAGTTCTTC. Translating it yields CASSQPLAGGSYNEQFF.

This clonotype was seen more than once but under ten times. The gene calls are TRBV7-2 and TRBJ1-4, with D unresolved. This CDR3 has 13 residues. Per germline, CDR1 SGHTA and CDR2 FQGNSA. Trimming removed 4 bases at V and 5 bases at J, with 8 bases between. The CDR3 region has the DNA TGTGCCAGCAGCTCCTACGGAAATGAAAAACTGTTTTTT. This sequence encodes CASSSYGNEKLFF. Variable domain in full (rest from reference TRBV7-2 and TRBJ1-4): GAGVSQSPSNKVTEKGKDVELRCDPISGHTALYWYRQSLGQGLEFLIYFQGNSAPDKSGLPSDRFSAERTGGSVSTLTIQRTQQEDSAVYLCASSSYGNEKLFFGSGTQLSVL.

The table lists this clonotype with many counts. The V gene is TRBV4-2, the J gene TRBJ1-2, with 8 bases that match TRBD1. V lost 1 base, J lost 3 bases, and 4 bases stayed unmatched. The length of the CDR3 is 15 residues. Germline V gene data show CDR1 as LGHNA and CDR2 as YNFKEQ. CDR3 amino acids: CASSQARGLDYGYTF. CDR3 sequence (DNA): TGTGCCAGCAGCCAAGCCAGGGGGCTGGACTATGGCTACACCTTC.

The sample holds many counts of this clonotype. This chain uses TRBV12-3 or TRBV12-4 with TRBJ2-5, with 9 bases identical to TRBD1. This CDR3 comprises 15 residues. V was clipped by 3 bases and J by 5 bases; unmatched bases: 7. The CDR3 coding sequence is TGTGCCAGCAGTTTGGGACAGGGTTTCTACGAGACCCAGTACTTC. Its translation: CASSLGQGFYETQYF.

This clonotype was counted at least ten times. At one of its ends the junction is not consistent with the germline gene, which may arise from a read error. V gene TRBV7-9 combines with J gene TRBJ1-6; no clear D. Germline CDR1 reads SEHNR; CDR2 reads FQNEAQ (reference sequence). This CDR3 is built from 13 residues. The CDR3 here is CASSLGGDSPLHF. The CDR3 bases are TGTGCCAGCAGCTTAGGAGGAGATTCGCCCCTCCACTTT.

This chain links TRBV4-3 with TRBJ2-7, with D possibly being TRBD1 (6 bases). The CDR3 spans 15 residues. CDR1 LGHNA and CDR2 YSLEER come from the germline V gene. Trimming stripped 2 bases from V and 4 bases from J, with 15 bases between. In DNA, the CDR3 is TGCGCCAGCAGCCAAAGTGGGGGCCTACCTTACGAGCAGTACTTC. Amino acids: CASSQSGGLPYEQYF.